The 9 T cell receptor beta chains presented below share a single source sample, sequenced in a study of cytomegalovirus exposure and HLA in healthy donors. PCR employed 60 Vbeta and 13 Jbeta primers. Profiled with immunoSEQ multiplex PCR; TCRdb holds only in-frame clones, not every one. Seen here are almost 70,000 clones, approximately 70% observed once, and the top ten hold 12% to 15%. The sequenced sample was PBMCs. These receptors were collected from a male donor in good health and CMV-seropositive.

CDR3 sequence: CASSRTGSRYQETQYF. CDR3 in DNA: TGCGCCAGCAGCCGAACAGGGTCGCGGTACCAAGAGACCCAGTACTTC. This chain joins TRBV23-1 and TRBJ2-5; D may be TRBD1 (6 bases). TRBV23-1 is assigned to the ORF class and has an uncertain function. Between the trimmed V and J ends, which lost 6 bases and 0 bases, there was a span of 17 bases. The CDR3 contains 16 residues.

The chain recombines TRBV6-1 with TRBJ1-1; D is unclear. The germline V and J ends were trimmed by 5 bases and 0 bases, with 7 bases remaining between them. The CDR3 contains 13 residues. Germline loops: CDR1 MNHNS, CDR2 SASEGT. CDR3 protein: CASSNTMNTEAFF. The CDR3 bases are TGTGCCAGCAGTAACACGATGAACACTGAAGCTTTCTTT.

This chain links TRBV6-5 with TRBJ2-3; TRBD1 matches at 8 bases. The V and J ends lost 4 bases and 2 bases, in that order; junction bases with no gene match: 8. The CDR3 consists of 16 residues. CDR1 is MNHEY and CDR2 is SVGAGI in the germline V gene. This CDR3 is CASSSRDRGFTDTQYF. The DNA for the CDR3 is TGTGCCAGCAGTTCGCGTGACAGGGGATTCACAGATACGCAGTATTTT.

The chain has TRBV18 and TRBJ1-1, with a tentative D call TRBD1 (5 bases). Germline CDR1 and CDR2: KGHSH and LQKENI. This CDR3 comprises 13 residues. The V and J ends lost 6 bases and 2 bases respectively, with 10 bases between them. This chain's CDR3 is CASSDDRNTEAFF. The CDR3 DNA follows: TGTGCCAGCTCCGACGACAGAAACACTGAAGCTTTCTTT.

V is TRBV13 and J is TRBJ1-2, with 10 bases identical to TRBD1. CDR3 size: 15 residues. With 3 bases clipped from V and 4 bases from J, the junction kept 5 bases outside the gene matches. Germline V gene data show CDR1 as PRHDT and CDR2 as FYEKMQ (reference sequence). CDR3: CASSFRDRGAYGYTF. The CDR3 nucleotides read TGTGCCAGCAGCTTCCGGGACAGGGGAGCCTATGGCTACACCTTC.

The chain recombines TRBV30 with TRBJ2-7; tentatively, D is TRBD2 (6 bases). CDR3 size: 13 residues. V was pared by 4 bases and J by 3 bases, with 13 bases between. Germline CDR1 is GTSNPN and CDR2 is SVGIG (reference sequence). CDR3 in DNA: TGTGCCTGGACGCGGGACCGAAACTACGAGCAGTACTTC. It is translated as CAWTRDRNYEQYF.

This chain joins TRBV5-5 and TRBJ1-1, with a possible D match to TRBD1 (6 bases). CDR1 SGHKS and CDR2 YYEKEE come from the germline V gene (reference sequence). V was clipped by 2 bases and J by 0 bases, with 14 bases between them. This CDR3 region has 16 residues. The CDR3 bases are TGTGCCAGCAGCTTAGGGACACCGACCATGAACACTGAAGCTTTCTTT. Encoded protein: CASSLGTPTMNTEAFF. Using reference TRBV5-5 and TRBJ1-1 for the parts outside the CDR3, the full variable domain is DAGVTQSPTHLIKTRGQQVTLRCSPISGHKSVSWYQQVLGQGPQFIFQYYEKEERGRGNFPDRFSARQFPNYSSELNVNALLLGDSALYLCASSLGTPTMNTEAFFGQGTRLTVV.

The chain uses TRBV18 and TRBJ2-5, with D tentatively TRBD1 (6 bases). V was pared by 1 base and J by 3 bases, with 15 bases between. Germline CDR1 reads KGHSH; CDR2 reads LQKENI. The CDR3 sequence is 16 residues long. CDR3 protein: CASSPLARQEEETQYF. The DNA of the CDR3 is TGTGCCAGCTCACCACTCGCTCGACAGGAGGAAGAGACCCAGTACTTC.

V is TRBV2 and J is TRBJ1-1; 7 bases are a match to TRBD1. The CDR3 extends over 17 amino acids. From germline, CDR1 is SNHLY and CDR2 FYNNEI. V dropped 0 bases and J dropped 1; count of bases not matched to a gene: 8. The CDR3: CASSEARGQAGNTEAFF. DNA for the CDR3: TGTGCCAGCAGTGAAGCGCGAGGACAGGCAGGGAACACTGAAGCTTTCTTT.